This T cell receptor beta chain was retrieved from a study of OX40 agonist ivuxolimab in advanced cancers. Findings and caveats of the study: Expanded clones tended on average to be more numerous among CD8+ T cells than CD4+.

The V gene lost 1 base and the J gene lost 6 bases, with 13 bases spanning the gap. The CDR3 is 15 amino acids. Germline CDR1 reads SGHAT; CDR2 reads FQNNGV. Data came from immunoSEQ multiplex PCR; TCRdb stores just in-frame clones and leaves some out. The profile shows approximately 32,000 clones, more than 70% of them singletons. Notes on this clone: Its antigen is currently unknown.

The source is an adult with an advanced solid tumor such as melanoma, head and neck, liver or kidney cancer. The rearrangement joins TRBV11-2 to TRBJ2-1; possibly TRBD2 for D (6 bases). Sequences were derived from CD4+ or CD8+ T cells sorted from blood, sampled in a trial of the OX40 agonist ivuxolimab. This chain's CDR3 is CASSLGSGTFNEQFF. Here the CDR3 DNA reads TGTGCCAGCAGCTTAGGTAGCGGTACTTTCAATGAGCAGTTCTTC.